The source of this TCR beta chain is a study of regulatory T cells in long-lasting Graves disease. Sequencing libraries for TCR beta were prepared with iRepertoire HTBI primers and Arm-PCR of CDR3 regions. TCRdb processed the multiplex PCR reads anew with MiXCR; each CDR3 protein has one entry. Of roughly 420,000 distinct CDR3 sequences in the sample, 14% are singletons; the top ten hold under 20%. Time point given: newly diagnosed GD, antithyroid drugs for less than 3 months. PBMC-extracted RNA yielded the TCR library. This sample was shared with a second study, whose subject was T cells in Graves' hyperthyroidism and ophthalmopathy. That work adds: Graves' hyperthyroidism was deemed stable absent ophthalmopathy progression within 18 months.

This sequence originates from a woman in her 50s with Graves disease. Sequenced here: peripheral blood mononuclear cells (PBMCs), sampled at new diagnosis, from a patient treated with antithyroid drugs.

CDR3 coding DNA: TGTGCCAGCAGCCAAGAGTCCGTTAATGAAAAACTGTTTTTT. It is translated as CASSQESVNEKLFF. The chain joins TRBV3-1 to TRBJ1-4; D gene unclear. The CDR3 is made up of 14 amino acids. Germline CDR1 LGHDT, CDR2 YNNKEL (reference sequence). Trimming removed 0 bases at V and 4 bases at J, with 6 bases between.